This T cell receptor beta chain was sequenced for a study of blood T cell repertoires in COVID-19. Study context: Both acute and convalescent COVID-19 samples were obtained from the United States, Italy and Spain. From T cells, B-cell-depleted T cells, or PBMCs came the material, which was cDNA or gDNA.

Participants' reported clinical history set cohort assignment. In the original analysis: Counts of nucleated cells, estimated from reference gene primer amplification, were obtained. The method was immunoSEQ multiplex PCR; TCRdb's version includes in-frame clones alone and lacks a portion of them. The D gene and trimming were derived from the DNA, and the V and J assignments and clone size from that table. The sample includes some 200,000 clones, around 85% of them seen just once. This clone was counted once. Trimming removed 2 bases from V and 6 bases from J; junction bases left unmatched: 11. This CDR3 is built from 17 residues. Germline-derived CDR1 and CDR2 are KGHDR and SFDVKD.

Specimen: PBMCs or T cells enriched from blood (not recorded which). The clonotype was recovered from a woman aged 45-65 years in a cohort exposed to, infected with or recovered from COVID-19 (not recorded which). This chain links TRBV24-1 with TRBJ2-1; TRBD2 matches at 8 bases. For the CDR3, the DNA is TGTGCCACCAGTGATTCAGCGGCGGGGGGATCCCGCAATGAGCAGTTCTTC. Its translation: CATSDSAAGGSRNEQFF.